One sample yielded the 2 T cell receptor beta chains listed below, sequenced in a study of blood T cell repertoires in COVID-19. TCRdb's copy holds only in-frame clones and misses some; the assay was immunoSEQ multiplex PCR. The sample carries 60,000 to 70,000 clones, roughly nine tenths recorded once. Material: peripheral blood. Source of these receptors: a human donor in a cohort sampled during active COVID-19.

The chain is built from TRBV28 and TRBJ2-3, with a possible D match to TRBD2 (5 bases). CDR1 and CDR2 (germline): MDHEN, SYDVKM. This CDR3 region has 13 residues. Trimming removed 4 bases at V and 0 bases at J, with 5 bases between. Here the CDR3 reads CASSSGSTDTQYF. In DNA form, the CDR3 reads TGTGCCAGCAGTTCGGGAAGCACAGATACGCAGTATTTT.

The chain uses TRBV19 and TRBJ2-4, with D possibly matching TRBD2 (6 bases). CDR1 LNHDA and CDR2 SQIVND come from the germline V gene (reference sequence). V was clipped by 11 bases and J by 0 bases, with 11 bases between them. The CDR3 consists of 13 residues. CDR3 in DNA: TGTGCCTCGGGGGACCTAGCCAAAAACATTCAGTACTTC. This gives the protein CASGDLAKNIQYF.